The rows below give T cell receptor beta chains drawn from one sample of a study of esophageal squamous cell carcinoma under preoperative chemotherapy. TCRdb processed the PCR reads anew with MiXCR; each CDR3 protein has one entry. Of fewer than 40,000 distinct CDR3 sequences in the sample, around 50% were seen once. This specimen was acquired from a patient given preoperative chemotherapy. The receptors come from a human donor with esophageal squamous cell carcinoma. The donor label of this sample is uncertain. Each CDR3 is given with its conserved first and last residue. The D gene is left open where the match is weak. Size tells how often a clone was seen (once, few, many) or the class of an expanded clone, and some rows leave it out.

clone size: medium-sized; J gene: TRBJ2-7; D gene: -; V gene: TRBV7-8; CDR3 DNA: TGTGCCAGCAGCTTAACGGGAACCAACGAGCAGTACTTC; CDR3 protein: CASSLTGTNEQYF
clone size: many; J gene: TRBJ2-3; D gene: -; V gene: TRBV7-2; CDR3 DNA: TGTGCCAGCAGCTTAGGGGGGGGGCTGAGGGCAGATACGCAGTATTTT; CDR3 protein: CASSLGGGLRADTQYF
clone size: -; J gene: TRBJ2-1; D gene: TRBD1; V gene: TRBV7-2; CDR3 DNA: TGTGCCAGCAGCTTAGACAGGGGCAGTTACTACAATGAGCAGTTCTTC; CDR3 protein: CASSLDRGSYYNEQFF
clone size: -; J gene: TRBJ2-5; D gene: TRBD1; V gene: TRBV7-9; CDR3 DNA: TGTGCCAGCAGCTTAGGGACAGGGGGGATCCGGGAGACCCAGTACTTC; CDR3 protein: CASSLGTGGIRETQYF
clone size: -; J gene: TRBJ2-5; D gene: TRBD2; V gene: TRBV5-4; CDR3 DNA: TGTGCCAGCAGCTTGCGGGAGGGACACAATGAGCAGTACTTC; CDR3 protein: CASSLREGHNEQYF
clone size: -; J gene: TRBJ2-1; D gene: -; V gene: TRBV6-4; CDR3 DNA: TGTGCCAGCAGTTCGGATTTTAACAATGAGCAGTTCTTC; CDR3 protein: CASSSDFNNEQFF
clone size: many; J gene: TRBJ2-2; D gene: TRBD2; V gene: TRBV28; CDR3 DNA: TGTGCCAGCAGTTTGGCGGGAGGGGACGCCGGGGAGCTGTTTTTT; CDR3 protein: CASSLAGGDAGELFF
clone size: many; J gene: TRBJ2-1; D gene: -; V gene: TRBV11-1; CDR3 DNA: TGTGCCAGCAGCCCGGCCGGCCGGGAGCAGTTCTTC; CDR3 protein: CASSPAGREQFF
clone size: -; J gene: TRBJ2-4; D gene: -; V gene: TRBV12-3/TRBV12-4; CDR3 DNA: TGTGCCGGGACCTCGCCCGGGGCCCAAAACATTCAGTACTTC; CDR3 protein: CAGTSPGAQNIQYF
clone size: -; J gene: TRBJ2-5; D gene: TRBD2; V gene: TRBV7-3; CDR3 DNA: TGTGCCAGCAGCTTTAGCGGGATTGGGCAGACCCAGTACTTC; CDR3 protein: CASSFSGIGQTQYF
clone size: -; J gene: TRBJ2-3; D gene: -; V gene: TRBV12-3/TRBV12-4; CDR3 DNA: TGTGCCAGCAGTTTAATAGGGGCGGCAGATACGCAGTATTTT; CDR3 protein: CASSLIGAADTQYF
clone size: -; J gene: TRBJ2-5; D gene: TRBD2; V gene: TRBV6-1; CDR3 DNA: TGTGCGGGCAGCGGGATCCGGGCGGGAGTGTCTATGTACTTC; CDR3 protein: CAGSGIRAGVSMYF
clone size: -; J gene: TRBJ2-3; D gene: TRBD1; V gene: TRBV12-3/TRBV12-4; CDR3 DNA: TGTGCCAGCAGTTTAGAAAGGGGGCGCGCAGATACGCAGTATTTT; CDR3 protein: CASSLERGRADTQYF
clone size: -; J gene: TRBJ2-5; D gene: -; V gene: TRBV7-8; CDR3 DNA: TGTGCCAGCAGCTTAGCGCAAGATACCCAGTACTTT; CDR3 protein: CASSLAQDTQYF
clone size: -; J gene: TRBJ2-1; D gene: -; V gene: TRBV5-1; CDR3 DNA: TGCGCCAGCAGCTCCCACCTTGATTCCGGTGACAATGAGCAGTTCTTC; CDR3 protein: CASSSHLDSGDNEQFF
clone size: -; J gene: TRBJ2-3; D gene: TRBD2; V gene: TRBV3-1; CDR3 DNA: TGTGCCAGCAGCCAAGATCTAGCGGGCGGCTCAGTTTTT; CDR3 protein: CASSQDLAGGSVF
clone size: medium-sized; J gene: TRBJ2-3; D gene: -; V gene: TRBV7-9; CDR3 DNA: TGTGCCAGCAGCTTAGTCGGTGGGAAGGACACGCAGTATTTT; CDR3 protein: CASSLVGGKDTQYF
clone size: -; J gene: TRBJ2-3; D gene: -; V gene: TRBV7-4; CDR3 DNA: TGTGTCCGCAGCCGCCAGGCTGTGAACACCGGGACGCAGTTTTTT; CDR3 protein: CVRSRQAVNTGTQFF
clone size: -; J gene: TRBJ2-5; D gene: TRBD2; V gene: TRBV7-2; CDR3 DNA: TGTGGCGGGGGGCTCGGGGGGTCAGCCAAAGAGACCCAGTACTTC; CDR3 protein: CGGGLGGSAKETQYF
clone size: few; J gene: TRBJ2-5; D gene: -; V gene: TRBV12-3/TRBV12-4; CDR3 DNA: TGTGCGGGGACCGGGCGCCGGGACCAAGAGACCCAGTACTTC; CDR3 protein: CAGTGRRDQETQYF
clone size: once; J gene: TRBJ2-4; D gene: -; V gene: TRBV12-3/TRBV12-4; CDR3 DNA: TGTGCCACGGGGATGTGGGCCACAAACACTCAGTACTTC; CDR3 protein: CATGMWATNTQYF
clone size: many; J gene: TRBJ2-5; D gene: TRBD2; V gene: TRBV6-1; CDR3 DNA: TGTGCCAGCATCGACAGCCGAGGGGTTAGCGGGAACCCCCAGTACTTC; CDR3 protein: CASIDSRGVSGNPQYF